This T cell receptor (beta chain) was documented in a study of early T cells in non-severe SARS-CoV-2 infection. Each single cDNA molecule received a unique molecular identifier. TCRdb itself ran the 5' RACE reads through MiXCR, one entry per CDR3 protein. Of 68,000 or so distinct CDR3 sequences listed, about a tenth are singletons. Germline assignment: CDR1 SGHNT and CDR2 YYREEE (reference sequence). Trimming left V 6 bases short and J 3 bases short, with 16 bases between. CDR3 size: 15 residues. This sequence originates from an adult who was a healthcare worker with PCR-confirmed SARS-CoV-2 infection or an uninfected control (not recorded which). Sequenced material: whole blood. V is TRBV5-4 and J is TRBJ2-1, with D hard to call. Here the CDR3 reads CASTPNIDFYNEQFF. The CDR3 DNA is TGTGCCAGCACCCCCAACATAGATTTCTACAATGAGCAGTTCTTC.